The clone carrying this T cell receptor (beta chain) has just a few counts. Its specificity is unknown. The data originate from a study of blood T cells in healthy people across ages. Study results and limitations: Across the age range, TCR beta diversity per million T cells fell in a roughly linear way.

Together with a sample-barcoded 5' primer, a J-beta primer mix was included in a second PCR lasting roughly 6 to 12 cycles. TCRdb fed the 5' RACE reads into MiXCR, producing one record per CDR3 protein. This table holds around 820,000 distinct CDR3 sequences, approximately 25% found once. From germline, CDR1 is SGHRS and CDR2 YFSETQ. Germline trimming cut 0 bases from V and 5 bases from J; bases unmatched to any gene: 3. This CDR3 contains 15 residues. The same sample was also studied in work on T cells of mothers and their children. That source notes: M1S, a second-PCR primer, added sample barcodes and 2-4 random nucleotides.

This receptor was identified in a boy aged 5-17 years in good health. Sequenced sample: blood. This chain connects TRBV5-1 to TRBJ2-2, with 8 bases identical to TRBD1. The CDR3 loop reads CASSLGTGTTGELFF. CDR3 coding DNA: TGCGCCAGCAGCTTGGGGACAGGGACGACCGGGGAGCTGTTTTTT. Full variable domain (missing parts from reference TRBV5-1 and TRBJ2-2): KAGVTQTPRYLIKTRGQQVTLSCSPISGHRSVSWYQQTPGQGLQFLFEYFSETQRNKGNFPGRFSGRQFSNSRSEMNVSTLELGDSALYLCASSLGTGTTGELFFGEGSRLTVL.